The 20 T cell receptor beta chains listed next were all sequenced from one sample in a study of regulatory T cells in long-lasting Graves disease (dated by TCRdb to the early 2020s). Libraries were constructed by multiplex PCR. Sequenced using an Illumina HiSeq 4000. CDR3 regions were amplified by Arm-PCR with iRepertoire HTBI primers to construct TCR beta libraries. TCRdb applied fastp at Q25 and MiXCR to the public reads, then kept only in-frame beta chains. Records with the same CDR3 protein are collapsed into one entry carrying the most frequent genes and DNA. For this sample there are around 450,000 distinct CDR3 sequences; about 16% appear just once. Of the sample, 15% to 20% is held by the ten largest clones. The intended sense of this specimen's time point label: newly diagnosed GD, antithyroid drugs for less than 3 months. RNA was extracted from PBMCs in TRIzol for both TCR sequencing and RNA sequencing.

These data also formed part of another study, on T cells in Graves' hyperthyroidism and ophthalmopathy.

This sample comprised peripheral blood mononuclear cells (PBMCs), obtained at new diagnosis, from a patient treated with antithyroid drugs. These receptors were collected from a woman in her twenties or thirties with Graves disease. Donor details come from another sample of the same person, matched by shared clones.

This clonotype was seen many times. J is TRBJ2-7 and V is TRBV3-1, with no clear D. Germline V gene data show CDR1 as LGHDT and CDR2 as YNNKEL (reference sequence). The CDR3 covers 15 residues. The germline V and J ends were trimmed by 1 base and 1 base, with 11 bases remaining between them. CDR3 DNA sequence: TGTGCCAGCAGCCAAGGAACATTCCCATCCTACGAGCAGTACTTC. Translated, it gives CASSQGTFPSYEQYF.

Many counts were recorded for this clonotype. The rearrangement links TRBV5-1 to TRBJ2-5; 7 bases fit TRBD2. CDR3 length: 14 amino acids. Trimming at V came to 4 bases and at J to 2 bases, leaving 5 bases not matched to a gene. Germline V gene sequence: CDR1 SGHRS, CDR2 YFSETQ. The CDR3 DNA follows: TGCGCCAGCAGCCGCGGGAGCGGTCAAGAGACCCAGTACTTC. Translation gives CASSRGSGQETQYF.

This clonotype was seen many times. The V gene is TRBV3-1, the J gene TRBJ1-6; D gene uncertain. The V and J ends lost 3 bases and 5 bases respectively, with 11 bases between them. The CDR3 is 15 residues long. In germline, CDR1 is LGHDT, CDR2 YNNKEL (reference sequence). The CDR3 nucleotides read TGTGCCAGCAGCCAGAGGACCACAGATAATTCACCCCTCCACTTT. It encodes CASSQRTTDNSPLHF.

Many counts were recorded for this clonotype. This chain connects TRBV7-2 to TRBJ2-3; 11 bases line up with TRBD2. The CDR3 is 16 residues long. Germline V gene lookup returns CDR1 SGHTA and CDR2 FQGNSA. With 2 bases clipped from V and 3 bases from J, the junction kept 4 bases outside the gene matches. The CDR3 DNA follows: TGTGCCAGCAGCTTAAGTTCTAGCGGGAGGACAGATACGCAGTATTTT. Encoded protein: CASSLSSSGRTDTQYF. Based on the CDR3 plus reference TRBV7-2 and TRBJ2-3, the full variable domain is GAGVSQSPSNKVTEKGKDVELRCDPISGHTALYWYRQSLGQGLEFLIYFQGNSAPDKSGLPSDRFSAERTGGSVSTLTIQRTQQEDSAVYLCASSLSSSGRTDTQYFGPGTRLTVL.

This clonotype was observed at least ten times. V usage is TRBV7-9 and J usage is TRBJ2-5; the D gene is possibly TRBD1 (5 bases). This CDR3 is 15 amino acids long. V lost 2 bases and J 5 bases, leaving 15 bases between the germline ends. Germline values: CDR1 SEHNR, CDR2 FQNEAQ (reference sequence). The chain's CDR3 is CASSLSTGLRETQYF. The CDR3 coding sequence is TGTGCCAGCAGCTTATCTACAGGCCTCCGGGAGACCCAGTACTTC.

This clonotype has just a few counts. A much larger clone lies a single base off, so this may be a read error. This chain uses TRBV3-1 with TRBJ2-7; D gene uncertain. The CDR3 loop spans 12 amino acids. The ends were cut back, 1 base at V and 2 bases at J, with 3 bases in the middle. The germline gives CDR1 LGHDT, CDR2 YNNKEL (reference sequence). DNA for the CDR3: TGTGCCAGCAGCCAAGCCGCCTACGAGCAGTACTTC. It specifies CASSQAAYEQYF.

In this sample, this clonotype turned up many times. The chain carries TRBV7-9 and TRBJ2-3; weak D call: TRBD2 (6 bases). Germline V gene data show CDR1 as SEHNR and CDR2 as FQNEAQ (reference sequence). The CDR3 runs to 15 residues. The V end lost 6 bases, the J end lost 0 bases, and 13 bases lay between the germline ends. The CDR3 spells CASRLGEDSTDTQYF. The CDR3 bases are TGTGCCAGCAGGCTGGGGGAGGACAGCACAGATACGCAGTATTTT. Together with reference TRBV7-9 and TRBJ2-3, the CDR3 gives the full variable domain: DTGVSQNPRHKITKRGQNVTFRCDPISEHNRLYWYRQTLGQGPEFLTYFQNEAQLEKSRLLSDRFSAERPKGSFSTLEIQRTEQGDSAMYLCASRLGEDSTDTQYFGPGTRLTVL.

Ten or more counts support this clonotype. J is TRBJ2-3 and V is TRBV2; 7 positions match TRBD2. The CDR3 length is 14 residues. Trimming at V came to 2 bases and at J to 3 bases, leaving 2 bases not matched to a gene. Per the germline V gene, CDR1 is SNHLY and CDR2 is FYNNEI. CDR3 sequence (DNA): TGTGCCAGCAGTGAAATCGGGGGGACAGATACGCAGTATTTT. Protein sequence: CASSEIGGTDTQYF.

The chain employs TRBV12-3 or TRBV12-4 and TRBJ1-5; 7 bases agree with TRBD1. Unmatched junction bases numbered 12, after V lost 5 bases and J lost 2 bases. The CDR3 runs 17 residues. The CDR3 spells CASSPTPQGSGNQPQHF. The DNA for the CDR3 is TGTGCCAGCAGTCCAACCCCACAGGGGAGCGGCAATCAGCCCCAGCATTTT.

The table lists this clonotype with many counts. The J gene is TRBJ2-1, the V gene TRBV11-1; 9 nucleotides align to TRBD2. The CDR3 has 16 residues. Germline CDR1 reads SGHAT; CDR2 reads FQDESV (reference sequence). V was clipped by 5 bases and J by 5 bases; unmatched bases: 10. The CDR3 bases are TGTGCCAGCAGCGGGCGTAGCGGGAGCAGCAACAATGAGCAGTTCTTC. As protein: CASSGRSGSSNNEQFF.

This clonotype was observed at least ten times. The chain is built from TRBV28 and TRBJ2-7, with TRBD2 matching 9 bases. The V gene's germline CDR1 is MDHEN and CDR2 SYDVKM. Losses at the gene ends were 8 bases for V and 6 bases for J; bases not matched to a gene: 8. There are 13 residues in the CDR3. The CDR3 DNA follows: TGTGCCAGCCAACTGATAGCGGGAGTCGAGCAGTACTTC. Translation: CASQLIAGVEQYF.

In this sample, this clonotype turned up many times. The V and J genes are TRBV11-1 and TRBJ1-1; a weak D match, TRBD1 (5 bases). The CDR3 is made up of 16 amino acids. Trimming took off 5 bases at V and 0 bases at J, with 16 bases between the two ends. The germline V gene has CDR1 SGHAT and CDR2 FQDESV (reference sequence). The chain's CDR3 is CASSHSPGVMNTEAFF. CDR3 nucleotide sequence: TGTGCCAGCAGCCATTCACCGGGGGTCATGAACACTGAAGCTTTCTTT.

The chain combines TRBV19 with TRBJ2-2; 9 bases match TRBD1. Per the germline V gene, CDR1 is LNHDA and CDR2 is SQIVND (reference sequence). Trimming cost V 9 bases and J 3 bases; bases outside gene matches: 8. CDR3 size: 15 residues. The CDR3 nucleotides read TGTGCCAGCCAGACAGGGGGGTCCGACACCGGGGAGCTGTTTTTT. Protein sequence: CASQTGGSDTGELFF.

This clonotype has at least ten counts. This chain uses TRBV5-4 with TRBJ1-2; D call uncertain. Trimming took off 1 base at V and 2 bases at J, with 9 bases between the two ends. CDR3 length: 14 amino acids. Germline CDR1 and CDR2: SGHNT and YYREEE (reference sequence). The CDR3 spells CASSLFSTNYGYTF. DNA for the CDR3: TGTGCCAGCAGCTTGTTTAGCACGAACTATGGCTACACCTTC. Complete variable domain (other parts from reference TRBV5-4 and TRBJ1-2): ETGVTQSPTHLIKTRGQQVTLRCSSQSGHNTVSWYQQALGQGPQFIFQYYREEENGRGNFPPRFSGLQFPNYSSELNVNALELDDSALYLCASSLFSTNYGYTFGSGTRLTVV.

As for this clonotype: A much more abundant neighbour one base away suggests this may be a read error. The rearrangement joins TRBV11-3 to TRBJ2-5; 13 nucleotides align to TRBD2. Germline CDR1 SGHNT, CDR2 YENEEA. The junction had 14 bases not matched to a gene; V was cut back by 5 bases and J by 11 bases. The CDR3 loop spans 16 amino acids. CDR3: CASSPSSTSGRDEQYF. The CDR3 DNA is TGTGCCAGCAGCCCTAGTAGTACTAGCGGGAGGGATGAGCAGTACTTC. Full variable domain (rest looked up from reference TRBV11-3 and TRBJ2-5): EAGVVQSPRYKIIEKKQPVAFWCNPISGHNTLYWYLQNLGQGPELLIRYENEEAVDDSQLPKDRFSAERLKGVDSTLKIQPAELGDSAVYLCASSPSSTSGRDEQYFGPGTRLLVL.

This clonotype was observed many times. The V call is TRBV12-3 or TRBV12-4, the J call TRBJ2-3; tentative D call: TRBD2 (7 bases). Trimming cost V 8 bases and J 3 bases, with 12 bases left between them. The CDR3 has 13 amino acids. The chain's CDR3 is CASGGGWTDTQYF. The CDR3 DNA is TGTGCCAGCGGGGGGGGCTGGACAGATACGCAGTATTTT.

The V and J genes are TRBV5-1 and TRBJ1-1; D gene unclear. The V end was cut by 0 bases, the J end by 2 bases, with 11 bases between. The length of the CDR3 is 15 residues. From germline, CDR1 is SGHRS and CDR2 YFSETQ. The CDR3 spells CASSLAPGGNTEAFF. CDR3 sequence (DNA): TGCGCCAGCAGCTTGGCCCCAGGAGGAAACACTGAAGCTTTCTTT.

Comment on this clonotype: The junction departs from the called germline gene at one end, perhaps through a read error. V usage is TRBV3-1 and J usage is TRBJ2-5; no firm D call. This CDR3 contains 11 residues. Germline V gene lookup returns CDR1 LGHDT and CDR2 YNNKEL (reference sequence). This CDR3 reads CPSSLGETQYF. CDR3 nucleotides: TGTCCCAGCAGCCTAGGGGAGACCCAGTACTTC.

This clonotype was counted at least ten times. V is TRBV12-3 or TRBV12-4 and J is TRBJ1-1, with unresolved D. Trimming cost V 6 bases and J 7 bases, with 9 bases left between them. There are 11 residues in the CDR3. CDR3 DNA sequence: TGTGCCAGCAGCGGGATAATTGAAGCTTTCTTT. This translates into CASSGIIEAFF.

This clonotype showed up many times. This rearrangement joins TRBV18 to TRBJ2-3, with TRBD2 matching over 8 bases. The germline CDR1 and CDR2 sequences are KGHSH and LQKENI. Trimming cost V 7 bases and J 3 bases; bases outside gene matches: 9. The length of the CDR3 is 15 residues. This CDR3 is CASCVTSGGTDTQYF. As DNA, the CDR3 is TGTGCCAGCTGCGTTACCAGCGGGGGAACAGATACGCAGTATTTT.